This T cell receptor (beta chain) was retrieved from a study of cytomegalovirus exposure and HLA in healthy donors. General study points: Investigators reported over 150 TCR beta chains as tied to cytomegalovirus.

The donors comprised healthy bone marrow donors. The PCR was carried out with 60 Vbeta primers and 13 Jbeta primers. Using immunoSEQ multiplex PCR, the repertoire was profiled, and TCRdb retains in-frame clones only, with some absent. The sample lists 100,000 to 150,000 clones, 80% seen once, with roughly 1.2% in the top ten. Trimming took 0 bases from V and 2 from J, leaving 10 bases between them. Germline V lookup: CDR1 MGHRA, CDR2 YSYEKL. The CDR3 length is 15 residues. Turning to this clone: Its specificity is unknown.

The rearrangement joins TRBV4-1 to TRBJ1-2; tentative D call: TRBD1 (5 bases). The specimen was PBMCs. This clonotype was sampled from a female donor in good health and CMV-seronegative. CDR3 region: CASSQDRQRNYGYTF. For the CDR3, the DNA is TGCGCCAGCAGCCAAGACCGACAGAGGAACTATGGCTACACCTTC.